This note documents a single T cell receptor (beta chain) sequence. This record comes from a study of blood T cell repertoires in COVID-19. The germline V and J ends were trimmed by 2 bases and 6 bases, with 14 bases remaining between them. The CDR3 extends over 14 amino acids. In germline, CDR1 is MNHEY, CDR2 SVGAGI. The assay was immunoSEQ multiplex PCR, and TCRdb's table has in-frame clones only and misses some. This table has about 380,000 clones, 85% appearing once. Sequencing was performed on peripheral blood. This sequence joins TRBV6-5 and TRBJ2-7; tentative D call: TRBD2 (6 bases). This clonotype was obtained from a woman younger than 30 with acute or convalescent COVID-19. The DNA for the CDR3 is TGTGCCAGCAGTTACGGACGGGGGAGTGGCGAGCAGTACTTC. Protein product: CASSYGRGSGEQYF.